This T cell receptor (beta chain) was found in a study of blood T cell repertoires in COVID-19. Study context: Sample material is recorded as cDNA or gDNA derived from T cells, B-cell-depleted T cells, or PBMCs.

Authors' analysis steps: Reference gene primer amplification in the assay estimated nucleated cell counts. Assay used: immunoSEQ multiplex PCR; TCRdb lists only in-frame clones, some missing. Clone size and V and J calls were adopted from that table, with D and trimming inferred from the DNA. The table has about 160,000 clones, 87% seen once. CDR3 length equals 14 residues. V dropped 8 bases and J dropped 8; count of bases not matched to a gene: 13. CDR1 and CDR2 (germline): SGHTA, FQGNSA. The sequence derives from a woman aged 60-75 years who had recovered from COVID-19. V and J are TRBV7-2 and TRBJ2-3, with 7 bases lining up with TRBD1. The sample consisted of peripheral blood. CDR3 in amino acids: CASDRQGPFGTQYF. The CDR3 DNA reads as TGTGCCAGCGACCGACAGGGCCCCTTTGGTACGCAGTATTTT.